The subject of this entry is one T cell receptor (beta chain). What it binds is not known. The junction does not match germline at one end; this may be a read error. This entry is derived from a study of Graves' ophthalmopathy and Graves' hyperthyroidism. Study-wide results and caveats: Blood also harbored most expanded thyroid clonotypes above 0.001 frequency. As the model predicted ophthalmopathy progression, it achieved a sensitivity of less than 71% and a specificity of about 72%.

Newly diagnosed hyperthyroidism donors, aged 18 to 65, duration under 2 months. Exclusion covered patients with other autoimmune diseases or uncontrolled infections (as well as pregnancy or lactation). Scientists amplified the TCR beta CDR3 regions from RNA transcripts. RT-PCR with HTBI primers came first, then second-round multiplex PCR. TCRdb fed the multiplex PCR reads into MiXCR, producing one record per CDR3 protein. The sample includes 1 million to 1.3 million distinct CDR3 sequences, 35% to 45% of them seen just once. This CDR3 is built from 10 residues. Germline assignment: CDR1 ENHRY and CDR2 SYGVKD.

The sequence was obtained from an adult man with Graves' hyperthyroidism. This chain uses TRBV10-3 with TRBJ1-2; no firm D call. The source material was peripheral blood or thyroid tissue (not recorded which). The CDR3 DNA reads TGTGCCATCAGGGGAGCGGAGACCCACTTC. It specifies CAIRGAETHF.